This T cell receptor (beta chain) is from a study of tumor and adjacent non-tumor tissue in lung cancer. In the study overall: Histology: under 15 adenocarcinoma, a couple of squamous cell carcinoma, 1 small cell lung cancer. Samples averaged approximately 3.9 million productive TCRbeta reads each. Overall study findings and caveats: Compared with tumor, normal lung showed significantly lower TCR diversity. Patients with more diverse tumor TCRs had worse survival.

RNA was extracted from bulk tissue without any cell sorting. The normal lung tissue was taken more than 3 cm from the tumor edge. CDR3 length equals 16 residues. Per the germline V gene, CDR1 is SGHAT and CDR2 is FQNNGV. Three rounds of nested PCR, following a modified ARM-PCR protocol, produced the TCRbeta library. TCRdb called the multiplex PCR reads again in MiXCR, with one record for every CDR3 protein. Here the sample spans about 50,000 distinct CDR3 sequences, 60% to 80% being singletons. To note about this clonotype: Its antigen is not known. One junction end disagrees with the germline gene, perhaps due to a read error.

The clonotype originates from a woman in her fifties or sixties with non-small cell lung cancer. Sequenced: distant non-tumor lung tissue. V is TRBV11-2 and J is TRBJ1-1; 7 bases match TRBD1. For the CDR3, the DNA is TGTGCCAGCAGATCCGGGGACAGAGGCATAAACACTGAAGCTTTTTTT. Amino acid sequence: CASRSGDRGINTEAFF.